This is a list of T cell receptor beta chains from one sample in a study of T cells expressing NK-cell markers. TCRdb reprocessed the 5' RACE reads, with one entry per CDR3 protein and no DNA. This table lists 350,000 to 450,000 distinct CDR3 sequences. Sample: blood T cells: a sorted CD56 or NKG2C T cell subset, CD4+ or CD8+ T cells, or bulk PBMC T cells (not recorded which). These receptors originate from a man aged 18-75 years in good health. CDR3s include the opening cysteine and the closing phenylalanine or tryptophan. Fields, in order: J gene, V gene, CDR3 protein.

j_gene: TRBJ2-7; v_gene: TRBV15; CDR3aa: CATSQAGQYEQYF
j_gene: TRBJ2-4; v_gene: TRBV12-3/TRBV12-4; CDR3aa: CASSRQGSANIQYF
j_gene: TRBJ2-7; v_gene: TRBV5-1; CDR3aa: CASSFPAGGTYEQYF
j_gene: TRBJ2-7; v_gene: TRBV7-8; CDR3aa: CASSLGPIQRPGAEQYF
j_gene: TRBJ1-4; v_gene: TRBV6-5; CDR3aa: CASSNSMGQSSNEKLFF
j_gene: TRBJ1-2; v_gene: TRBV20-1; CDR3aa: CSARSGRTYGYTF
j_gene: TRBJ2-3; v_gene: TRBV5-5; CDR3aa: CASSAEGDTQYF
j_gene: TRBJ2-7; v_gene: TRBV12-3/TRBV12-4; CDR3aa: CASSPHPRDRGYEQYF
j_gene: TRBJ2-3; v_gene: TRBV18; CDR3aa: CASSQNRGQGDTQYF
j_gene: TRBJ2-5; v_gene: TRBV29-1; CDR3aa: CSVERGSGGTQYF
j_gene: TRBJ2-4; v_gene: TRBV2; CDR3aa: CASKPRAQNIQYF
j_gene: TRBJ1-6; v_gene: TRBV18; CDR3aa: CASSRDGYNSPLHF
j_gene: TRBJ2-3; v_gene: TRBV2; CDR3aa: CASSVGEDTQYF
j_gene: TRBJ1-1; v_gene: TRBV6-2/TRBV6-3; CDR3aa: CASSYGLTEAFF
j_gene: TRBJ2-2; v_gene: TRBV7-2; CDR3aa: CASSFGQGSTGELFF
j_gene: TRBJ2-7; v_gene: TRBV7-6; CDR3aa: CASSSLAGGPGEQYF
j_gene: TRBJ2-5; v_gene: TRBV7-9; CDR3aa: CASSSGTGTSGGETQYF
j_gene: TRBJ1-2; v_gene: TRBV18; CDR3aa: CASSPWTRVDSYGYTF
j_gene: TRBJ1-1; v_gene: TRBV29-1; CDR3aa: CSVGRDLVEAFF
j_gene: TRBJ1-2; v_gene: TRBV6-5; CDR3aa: CASSNRGLYTF
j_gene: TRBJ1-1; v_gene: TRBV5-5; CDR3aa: CASSPWTIDGTEAFF
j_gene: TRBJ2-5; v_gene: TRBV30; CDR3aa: CALLGSGGAQETQYF
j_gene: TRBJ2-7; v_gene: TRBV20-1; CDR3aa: CSASTPLPGSSYEQYF
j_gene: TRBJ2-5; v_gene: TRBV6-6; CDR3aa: CASMGSQETQYF
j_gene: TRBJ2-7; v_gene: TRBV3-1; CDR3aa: CASSVMAPETGTYEQYF
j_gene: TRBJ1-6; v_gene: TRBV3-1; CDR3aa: CASSQVEIRYNSPLHF
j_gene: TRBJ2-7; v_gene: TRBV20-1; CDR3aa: CSAPQDGGGFNEQYF
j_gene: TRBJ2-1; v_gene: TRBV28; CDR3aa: CASSSGPSVEQFF
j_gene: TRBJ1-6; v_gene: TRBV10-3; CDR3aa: CAISATGNLNSPLHF
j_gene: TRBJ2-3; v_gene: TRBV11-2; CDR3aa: CASRTSGLARDTQYF
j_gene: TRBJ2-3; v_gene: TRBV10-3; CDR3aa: CAIQGKFSGATDTQYF
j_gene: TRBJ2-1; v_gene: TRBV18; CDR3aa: CASSPIASSYNEQFF
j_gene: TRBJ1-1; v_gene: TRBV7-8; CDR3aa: CASSLVVGINTEAFF
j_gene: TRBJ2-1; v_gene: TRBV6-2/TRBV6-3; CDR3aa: CASSHLTYISYNEQFF
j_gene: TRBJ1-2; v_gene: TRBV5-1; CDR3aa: CASSLSALGNGYTF
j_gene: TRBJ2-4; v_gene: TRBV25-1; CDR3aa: CASSPEGVLAKNIQYF
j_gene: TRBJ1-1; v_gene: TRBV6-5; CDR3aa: CASSYRVGGRVTEAFF
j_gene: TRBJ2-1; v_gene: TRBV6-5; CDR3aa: CASRRTPTGISYNEQFF
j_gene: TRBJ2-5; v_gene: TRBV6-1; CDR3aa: CASSEGQGAVETQYF